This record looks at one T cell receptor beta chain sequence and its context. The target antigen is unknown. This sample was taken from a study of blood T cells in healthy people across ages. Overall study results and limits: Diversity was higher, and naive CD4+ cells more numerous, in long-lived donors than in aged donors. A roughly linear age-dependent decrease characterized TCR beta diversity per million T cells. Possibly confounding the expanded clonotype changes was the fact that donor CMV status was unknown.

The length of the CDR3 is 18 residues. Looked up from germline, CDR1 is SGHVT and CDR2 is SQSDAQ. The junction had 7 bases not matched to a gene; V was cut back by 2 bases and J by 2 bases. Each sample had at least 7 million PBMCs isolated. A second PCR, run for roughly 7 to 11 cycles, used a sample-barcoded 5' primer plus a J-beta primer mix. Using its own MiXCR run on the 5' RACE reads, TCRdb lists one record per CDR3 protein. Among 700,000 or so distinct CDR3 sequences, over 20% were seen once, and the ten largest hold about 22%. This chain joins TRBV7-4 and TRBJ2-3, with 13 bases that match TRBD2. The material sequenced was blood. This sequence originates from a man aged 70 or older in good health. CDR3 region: CASSLTSGRVLFTDTQYF. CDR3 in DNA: TGTGCCAGCAGCTTAACTAGCGGGAGGGTACTCTTCACAGATACGCAGTATTTT.